Presented here are 19 T cell receptor beta chains from one specimen sequenced in a study of shared clonotypes between healthy human individuals (dated by TCRdb to about 2020). Library creation used the immunoSEQ multiplex PCR assay. Here the immuneACCESS table is served through TCRdb, limited to in-frame sequences with V and J called. Missing clones are a known gap in these copies; in checked studies unresolved V genes cover under half, and the rest lacks a known reason. The sample has 2 million to 2.5 million clones on record, 80% to 95% of them singletons. Jointly, the top ten make up 0.35% to 0.45% of the sample. Sequenced material: naive CD4+ T cells from PBMCs. The sample's cell subset or site, from its label and the paper: CD45RA+ positively selected. These receptor sequences come from a man aged 18-30 years in good health. Some clones in this sample may be carry-over from other donors' samples.

The chain couples TRBV29-1 to TRBJ1-1; D unclear. The germline V and J ends were trimmed by 7 bases and 3 bases, with 12 bases remaining between them. The CDR3 runs to 12 residues. Germline CDR1 reads SQVTM; CDR2 reads ANQGSEA. The chain's CDR3 is CSGTVGYTEAFF. CDR3 coding DNA: TGCAGCGGAACTGTGGGATACACTGAAGCTTTCTTT. Filled out from reference TRBV29-1 and TRBJ1-1, the complete variable domain reads SAVISQKPSRDICQRGTSLTIQCQVDSQVTMMFWYRQQPGQSLTLIATANQGSEATYESGFVIDKFPISRPNLTFSTLTVSNMSPEDSSIYLCSGTVGYTEAFFGQGTRLTVV.

DNA for the CDR3: TGCAGCGTTGCTCAGGGGTGGTACGAGCAGTACTTC. Translation: CSVAQGWYEQYF. The genes are TRBV29-1 and TRBJ2-7, with D possibly TRBD1 on 6 matching bases. The CDR3 is 12 residues long. CDR1 is SQVTM and CDR2 is ANQGSEA in the germline V gene. Trimming cost V 4 bases and J 4 bases, with 11 bases left between them.

The table lists this clone with a count of one. The CDR3, as DNA: TGCGCCAGCAGGACCGGACTAGCGGCTTACAATGAGCAGTTCTTC. Translation gives CASRTGLAAYNEQFF. The chain uses TRBV5-1 and TRBJ2-1; the match to TRBD2 covers 10 bases. The CDR3 consists of 15 residues. Germline CDR1 is SGHRS and CDR2 is YFSETQ. J lost 4 bases, V lost 5 bases, and 6 bases had no gene match.

The chain is built from TRBV10-3 and TRBJ2-7; 11 bases match TRBD2. The junction had 8 bases not matched to a gene; V was cut back by 2 bases and J by 2 bases. Germline values: CDR1 ENHRY, CDR2 SYGVKD. The CDR3 totals 17 residues. This chain's CDR3 is CAISEGPLAGGTYEQYF. CDR3 DNA sequence: TGTGCCATCAGTGAGGGGCCCCTAGCGGGAGGTACCTACGAGCAGTACTTC.

This chain joins TRBV28 and TRBJ2-2; D might be TRBD1 (6 bases). CDR1 MDHEN and CDR2 SYDVKM come from the germline V gene. CDR3 length: 12 residues. Trimming took off 6 bases at V and 7 bases at J, with 9 bases between the two ends. The CDR3 sequence: CASSQQGGELFF. The CDR3 DNA reads TGTGCCAGCAGCCAACAGGGCGGGGAGCTGTTTTTT. The variable domain in full, completed from reference TRBV28 and TRBJ2-2, reads DVKVTQSSRYLVKRTGEKVFLECVQDMDHENMFWYRQDPGLGLRLIYFSYDVKMKEKGDIPEGYSVSREKKERFSLILESASTNQTSMYLCASSQQGGELFFGEGSRLTVL.

V and J are TRBV4-1 and TRBJ1-1; no clear D. The CDR3 is 13 residues long. Trimming took off 1 base at V and 5 bases at J, with 8 bases between the two ends. Germline V gene sequence: CDR1 MGHRA, CDR2 YSYEKL. Written as DNA, the CDR3 is TGCGCCAGCAGCCAAGGCTTAAGTACTGAAGCTTTCTTT. As protein: CASSQGLSTEAFF.

The gene calls are TRBV6-5 and TRBJ2-7, with a weak D call TRBD2 (5 bases). Per the germline V gene, CDR1 is MNHEY and CDR2 is SVGAGI. The CDR3 totals 11 residues. V gave up 6 bases and J gave up 10 bases, with 13 bases separating them. In DNA, the CDR3 is TGTGCCAGCAGGGGCCGAGGGCAACAGTACTTC. Translated: CASRGRGQQYF.

The V gene is TRBV4-2, the J gene TRBJ2-1; D ambiguous. Deletions cut 1 base from V and 5 bases from J, with 12 bases between. Germline V CDR1 and CDR2: LGHNA, YNFKEQ. The CDR3 has 15 amino acids. CDR3 in amino acids: CASSQAGQKDNEQFF. The CDR3 coding sequence is TGTGCCAGCAGCCAAGCGGGCCAGAAAGACAATGAGCAGTTCTTC.

This clone has a single count. V gene TRBV2 combines with J gene TRBJ2-1; 9 positions match TRBD2. Germline V gene data show CDR1 as SNHLY and CDR2 as FYNNEI. There are 13 residues in the CDR3. J gave up 15 bases and V 1 base, and 7 bases lay outside the gene matches. This chain's CDR3 is CASSEERAGGLFF. As DNA, the CDR3 is TGTGCCAGCAGTGAAGAGCGGGCGGGAGGGTTGTTCTTC. Filled out from reference TRBV2 and TRBJ2-1, the complete variable domain reads EPEVTQTPSHQVTQMGQEVILRCVPISNHLYFYWYRQILGQKVEFLVSFYNNEISEKSEIFDDQFSVERPDGSNFTLKIRSTKLEDSAMYFCASSEERAGGLFFGPGTRLTVL.

V gene TRBV28 combines with J gene TRBJ1-5, with D unclear. V was clipped by 3 bases and J by 4 bases, with 4 bases between them. This CDR3 contains 12 residues. Germline V gives CDR1 MDHEN, CDR2 SYDVKM. This CDR3 is CASSFFNQPQHF. In DNA, the CDR3 is TGTGCCAGCAGTTTCTTTAATCAGCCCCAGCATTTT.

The rearrangement joins TRBV28 to TRBJ2-3, with D possibly being TRBD2 (6 bases). CDR1 and CDR2 (germline): MDHEN, SYDVKM. Trimming pared 7 bases from V and 8 bases from J, leaving 19 bases between. CDR3 size: 14 residues. CDR3 residues: CASNQPGAGFTQYF. In DNA form, the CDR3 reads TGTGCCAGCAACCAACCGGGAGCCGGTTTTACGCAGTATTTT.

J is TRBJ1-4 and V is TRBV6-1, with 8 bases that match TRBD1. From germline, CDR1 is MNHNS and CDR2 SASEGT. CDR3 length: 13 residues. Trimming removed 7 bases from V and 8 bases from J; junction bases left unmatched: 6. The CDR3 sequence is CASTGGAGEKLFF. The CDR3 coding sequence is TGTGCCAGCACAGGGGGCGCCGGAGAAAAACTGTTTTTT.

This chain uses TRBV4-2 with TRBJ2-1; 9 bases line up with TRBD2. V shed 4 bases, J shed 13 bases, and the junction held 5 bases outside the gene matches. CDR1 and CDR2 (germline): LGHNA, YNFKEQ. This CDR3 has 12 amino acids. As DNA, the CDR3 is TGTGCCAGCAGCCCCGCGGGAGGGTTCCAGTTCTTC. Amino acids: CASSPAGGFQFF.

A single count supports this clone. This chain links TRBV30 with TRBJ2-7, with D tentatively TRBD2 (5 bases). The CDR3 totals 13 residues. The V and J ends lost 5 bases and 3 bases respectively, with 14 bases between them. Germline CDR1 reads GTSNPN; CDR2 reads SVGIG (reference sequence). Here the CDR3 reads CAWSPMGSYEQYF. The CDR3 DNA is TGTGCCTGGTCCCCCATGGGGAGCTACGAGCAGTACTTC.

The rearrangement uses TRBV11-2 and TRBJ2-7; 8 bases fit TRBD1. The germline V gene has CDR1 SGHAT and CDR2 FQNNGV. This CDR3 spans 15 amino acids. Trimming at V came to 4 bases and at J to 4 bases, leaving 9 bases not matched to a gene. CDR3 in amino acids: CASSSEAQGAYEQYF. DNA for the CDR3: TGTGCCAGCAGCTCCGAGGCCCAGGGGGCGTACGAGCAGTACTTC.

The rearrangement joins TRBV7-3 to TRBJ2-1; D possibly corresponds to TRBD2 (6 bases). Germline CDR1 and CDR2: SGHTA and FQGTGA. The CDR3 length is 14 residues. The germline V and J ends were trimmed by 3 bases and 4 bases, with 10 bases remaining between them. The CDR3: CASSLEGHYNEQFF. The CDR3 DNA reads as TGTGCCAGCAGCTTGGAGGGCCATTACAATGAGCAGTTCTTC.

V usage is TRBV27 and J usage is TRBJ1-3; 8 nucleotides agree with TRBD1. The V segment lost 6 bases and the J segment 2 bases; nucleotides outside the gene matches: 9. Germline V gene sequence: CDR1 MNHEY, CDR2 SMNVEV (reference sequence). This CDR3 spans 16 amino acids. In DNA form, the CDR3 reads TGTGCCAGCAGACCCCAGGCGGACAGGGCTGGAAACACCATATATTTT. It specifies CASRPQADRAGNTIYF.

V is TRBV30 and J is TRBJ2-1, with D uncertain. V dropped 4 bases and J dropped 0 bases, with 16 bases sitting between them. The length of the CDR3 is 16 residues. Germline V gene sequence: CDR1 GTSNPN, CDR2 SVGIG (reference sequence). The CDR3 is CAWKRPAPNSYNEQFF. CDR3 coding DNA: TGTGCCTGGAAGAGACCGGCCCCAAACTCCTACAATGAGCAGTTCTTC.

Regarding this clone: The sample contains more than one DNA sequence encoding this CDR3. The chain has TRBV5-1 and TRBJ2-6, with D possibly being TRBD1 (5 bases). V lost 4 bases to trimming and J lost 0 bases, with 8 bases between them. Germline CDR1 reads SGHRS; CDR2 reads YFSETQ. This CDR3 has 15 residues. CDR3 in amino acids: CASSQGNSGANVLTF. The CDR3 DNA reads as TGCGCCAGCAGCCAGGGAAACTCTGGGGCCAACGTCCTGACTTTC.